Sequencing of this TCR beta chain was carried out in a study of Ad26.COV2.S vaccination and SARS-CoV-2 variants (dated by TCRdb to the early 2020s). Concerning the study at large: Vaccine-arm donors came from COV1001, a multicentre, randomized, double-blind, placebo-controlled phase I-IIa trial of Ad26.COV2.S in healthy adults. Dosing of Ad26.COV2.S was intramuscular, at either 5x10^10 or 1x10^11 viral particles, delivered as one shot or as two shots spaced 56 days apart. The specificity and breadth of SARS-CoV-2-reactive T cell receptors after Ad26.COV2.S vaccination were assessed by TCRbeta repertoire sequencing. A total of some 30 samples were included in the TCR-sequenced set, comprising roughly 19 Ad26.COV2.S vaccine recipients, 5 placebo recipients and 8 SARS-CoV-2 convalescent individuals. Participants in the trial were split at random into five groups of five each, receiving low-dose or high-dose Ad26.COV2.S once or twice, or else placebo on both occasions. Throughout the experiments and outcome assessment, investigators stayed blinded to trial group allocation. Study-level results and caveats: Non-spike TCR breadth was comparable between vaccine and placebo recipients, consistent with the vaccine containing only spike. Ad26.COV2.S recipients had higher spike-specific TCR breadth than placebo recipients (P = 0.0014). The authors noted that total T cell responses may have been underestimated by the TCR breadth and depth analyses. After vaccination, substantial breadth of spike-specific CD8+ and CD4+ T cell responses was reported. The study was not powered to compare responses between vaccine doses or regimens.

The germline V end is reduced by 1 base and the J end by 6 bases; junction bases left unmatched: 4. Per the germline V gene (reference sequence), LNHNV is the CDR1 and YYDKDF is the CDR2. CDR3 length: 14 amino acids, cysteine to phenylalanine. The read is trimmed to its CDR3 DNA, 42 bases read in frame from base 1. TCRbeta CDR3 regions were sequenced with the immunoSEQ Assay. After extraction, genomic DNA underwent amplification by bias-controlled multiplex PCR, followed by high-throughput sequencing. Under the source paper's analysis protocol: To quantify the absolute abundance of every unique TCRbeta CDR3 region, sequences were collapsed and filtered. T cell fraction was estimated by normalization of TCRbeta template counts to usable DNA, with usable DNA being measured through amplification of reference genes present in all nucleated cells. Repertoire TCRs were annotated as SARS-CoV-2-specific by exact matching of V gene, CDR3 amino acid sequence and J gene to a known reactive TCR set. MIRA supplied the reference SARS-CoV-2 TCR set, which was filtered for enrichment in COVID-19-positive ImmuneCODE repertoires so that public or cross-reactive TCRs were removed. Using the MIRA antigens, annotated TCRs were further analysed by specific ORF or by position within an ORF. Breadth was defined as the number of annotated unique rearrangements divided by the total number of unique productive rearrangements, and depth was defined as the summed frequency of the annotated unique rearrangements. Group comparisons of TCR breadth used two-sided Wilcoxon rank-sum tests. TCRdb's version of the immuneACCESS table is confined to in-frame rearrangements and falls short of the full clone set. An unresolved V gene accounts for under half of the shortfall where checked; the remainder is of unknown origin. Clonal size and the V and J genes are those of that table, whereas D and trimming came from the DNA. This sample comprises some 320,000 clones, around four fifths of them detected only once. Around 2% of the sample is held by the ten biggest clonotypes.

This specimen's treatment or condition label, interpreted: some 20 received Ad26.COV2.S at low or high dose, single or two shots; several received placebo; per-sample allocation not given. For vaccine and placebo recipients, the sequenced repertoires came from samples collected on day 63 after the first injection. Cohort 1b enrolled about two dozen adults aged 18-55 years at a single site in Boston, USA, between 29 July and 7 August 2020. Ad26.COV2.S consisted of a replication-incompetent adenovirus type 26 vector by which a prefusion-stabilized SARS-CoV-2 spike protein from the original Wuhan strain was expressed. Concerning this clone itself: It lacks a known antigen. Base qualities are missing; no much larger clone stands one base away.

Sequenced material: peripheral blood, taken in a trial of Ad26.COV2.S vaccine versus placebo. Rearrangement joined TRBV15 to TRBJ2-7; 9 central bases correspond to TRBD2. This sequence was found in a person aged 18-65 years who received the Ad26.COV2.S COVID-19 vaccine or a placebo. The nucleotide sequence is TGTGCCACCAGCAGAGTAGCTAGCGGGGCCGAGCAGTACTTC. Its translation reads: CATSRVASGAEQYF.